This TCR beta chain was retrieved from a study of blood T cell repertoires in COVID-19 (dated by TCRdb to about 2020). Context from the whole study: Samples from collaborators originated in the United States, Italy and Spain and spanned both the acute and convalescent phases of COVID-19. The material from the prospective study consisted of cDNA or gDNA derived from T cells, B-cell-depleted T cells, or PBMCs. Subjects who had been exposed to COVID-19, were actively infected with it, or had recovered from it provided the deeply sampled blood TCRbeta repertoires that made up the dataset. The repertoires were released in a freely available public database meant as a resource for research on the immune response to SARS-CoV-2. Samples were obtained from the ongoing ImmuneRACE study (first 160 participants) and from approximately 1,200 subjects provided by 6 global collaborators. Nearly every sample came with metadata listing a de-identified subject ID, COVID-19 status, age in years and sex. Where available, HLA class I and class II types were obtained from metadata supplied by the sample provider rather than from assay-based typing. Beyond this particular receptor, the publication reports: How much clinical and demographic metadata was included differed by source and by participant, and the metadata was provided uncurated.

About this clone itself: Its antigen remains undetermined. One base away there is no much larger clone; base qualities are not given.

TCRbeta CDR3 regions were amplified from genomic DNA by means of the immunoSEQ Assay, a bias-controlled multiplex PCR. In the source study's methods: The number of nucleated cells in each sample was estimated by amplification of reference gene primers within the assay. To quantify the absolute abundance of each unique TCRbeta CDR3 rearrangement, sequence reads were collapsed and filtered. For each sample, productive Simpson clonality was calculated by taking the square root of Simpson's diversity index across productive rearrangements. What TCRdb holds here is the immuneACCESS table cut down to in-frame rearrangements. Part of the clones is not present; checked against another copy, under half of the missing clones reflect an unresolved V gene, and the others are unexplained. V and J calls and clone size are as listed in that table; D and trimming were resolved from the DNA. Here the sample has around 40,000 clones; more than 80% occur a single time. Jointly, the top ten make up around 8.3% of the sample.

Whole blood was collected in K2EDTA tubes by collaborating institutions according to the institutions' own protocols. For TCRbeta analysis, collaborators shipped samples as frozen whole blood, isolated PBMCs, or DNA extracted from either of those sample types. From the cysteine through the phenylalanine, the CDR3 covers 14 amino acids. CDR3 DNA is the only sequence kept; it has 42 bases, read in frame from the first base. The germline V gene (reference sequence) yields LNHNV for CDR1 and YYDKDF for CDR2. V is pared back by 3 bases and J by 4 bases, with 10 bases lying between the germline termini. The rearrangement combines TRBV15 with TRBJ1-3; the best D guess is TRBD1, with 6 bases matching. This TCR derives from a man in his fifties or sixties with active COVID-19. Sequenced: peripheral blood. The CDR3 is CATSRQDSGNTIYF. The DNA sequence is TGTGCCACCAGCAGGCAGGACAGCGGAAACACCATATATTTT.